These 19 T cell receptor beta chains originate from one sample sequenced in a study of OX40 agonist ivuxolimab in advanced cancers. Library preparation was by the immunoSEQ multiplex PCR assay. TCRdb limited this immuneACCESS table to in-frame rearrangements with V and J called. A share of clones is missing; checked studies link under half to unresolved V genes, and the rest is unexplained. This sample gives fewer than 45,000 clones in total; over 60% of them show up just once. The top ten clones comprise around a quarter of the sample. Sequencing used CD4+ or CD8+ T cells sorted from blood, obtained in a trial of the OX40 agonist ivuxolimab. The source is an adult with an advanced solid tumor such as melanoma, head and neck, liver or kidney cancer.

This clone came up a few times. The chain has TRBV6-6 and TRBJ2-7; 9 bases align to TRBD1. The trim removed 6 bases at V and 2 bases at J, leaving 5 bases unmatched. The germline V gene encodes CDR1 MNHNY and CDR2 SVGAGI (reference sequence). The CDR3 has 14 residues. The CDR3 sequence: CASRLGQGPYEQYF. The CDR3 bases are TGTGCCAGCAGGCTGGGACAGGGTCCCTACGAGCAGTACTTC.

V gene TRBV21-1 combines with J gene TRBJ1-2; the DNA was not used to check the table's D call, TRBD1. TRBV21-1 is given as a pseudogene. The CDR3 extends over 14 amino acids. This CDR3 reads CASSNRGHNYGYTF. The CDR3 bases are TGTGCCAGCAGCAACAGGGGGCATAACTATGGCTACACCTTC.

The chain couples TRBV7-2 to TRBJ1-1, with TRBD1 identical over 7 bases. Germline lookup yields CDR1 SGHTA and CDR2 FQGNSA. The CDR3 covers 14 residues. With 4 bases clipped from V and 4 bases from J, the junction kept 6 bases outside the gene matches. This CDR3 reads CASSSQQGSTEAFF. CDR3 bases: TGTGCCAGCAGCTCTCAACAGGGGAGCACTGAAGCTTTCTTT.

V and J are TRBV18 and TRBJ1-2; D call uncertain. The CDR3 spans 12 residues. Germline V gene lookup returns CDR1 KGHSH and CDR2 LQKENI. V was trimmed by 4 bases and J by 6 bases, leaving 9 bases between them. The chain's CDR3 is CASSRNGDGYTF. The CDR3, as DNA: TGTGCCAGCTCACGAAATGGGGATGGCTACACCTTC. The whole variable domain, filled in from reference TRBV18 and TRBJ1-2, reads NAGVMQNPRHLVRRRGQEARLRCSPMKGHSHVYWYRQLPEEGLKFMVYLQKENIIDESGMPKERFSAEFPKEGPSILRIQQVVRGDSAAYFCASSRNGDGYTFGSGTRLTVV.

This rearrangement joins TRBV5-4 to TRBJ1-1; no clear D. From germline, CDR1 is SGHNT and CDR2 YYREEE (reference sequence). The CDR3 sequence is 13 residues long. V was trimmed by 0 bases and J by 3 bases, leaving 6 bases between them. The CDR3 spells CASSLARDTEAFF. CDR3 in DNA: TGTGCCAGCAGCTTGGCCAGAGACACTGAAGCTTTCTTT. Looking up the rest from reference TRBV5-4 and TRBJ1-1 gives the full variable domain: ETGVTQSPTHLIKTRGQQVTLRCSSQSGHNTVSWYQQALGQGPQFIFQYYREEENGRGNFPPRFSGLQFPNYSSELNVNALELDDSALYLCASSLARDTEAFFGQGTRLTVV.

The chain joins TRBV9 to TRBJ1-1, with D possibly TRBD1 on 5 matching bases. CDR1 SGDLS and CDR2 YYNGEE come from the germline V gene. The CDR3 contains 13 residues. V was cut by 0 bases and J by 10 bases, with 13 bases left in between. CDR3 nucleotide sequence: TGTGCCAGCAGCGTAGCCAGGGCGGGTGGAGCTTTCTTT. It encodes CASSVARAGGAFF.

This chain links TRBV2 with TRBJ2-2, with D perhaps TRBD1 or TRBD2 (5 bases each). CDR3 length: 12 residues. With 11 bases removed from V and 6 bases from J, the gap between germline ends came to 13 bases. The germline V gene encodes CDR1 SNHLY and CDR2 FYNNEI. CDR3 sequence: CAAELGPGELFF. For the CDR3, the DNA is TGTGCCGCAGAACTGGGACCCGGGGAGCTGTTTTTT.

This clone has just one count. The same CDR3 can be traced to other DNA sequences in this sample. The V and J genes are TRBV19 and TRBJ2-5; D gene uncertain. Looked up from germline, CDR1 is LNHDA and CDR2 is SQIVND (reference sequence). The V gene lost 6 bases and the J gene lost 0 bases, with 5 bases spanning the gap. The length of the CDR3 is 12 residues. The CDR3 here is CASSPYQETQYF. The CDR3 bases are TGTGCCAGTAGCCCGTACCAAGAGACCCAGTACTTC.

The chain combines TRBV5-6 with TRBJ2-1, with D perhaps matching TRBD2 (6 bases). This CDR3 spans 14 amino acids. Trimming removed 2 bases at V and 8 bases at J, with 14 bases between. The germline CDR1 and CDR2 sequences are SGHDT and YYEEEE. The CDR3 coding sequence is TGTGCCAGCAGCTTTTGGACTAATCTCTATGAGCAGTTCTTC. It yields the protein CASSFWTNLYEQFF.

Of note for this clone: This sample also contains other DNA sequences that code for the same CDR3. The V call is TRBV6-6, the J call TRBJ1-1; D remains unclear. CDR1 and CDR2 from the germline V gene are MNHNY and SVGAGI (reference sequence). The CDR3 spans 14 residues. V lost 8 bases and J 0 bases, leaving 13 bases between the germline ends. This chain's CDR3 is CASSSPGLNTEAFF. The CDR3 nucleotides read TGTGCCAGCTCCTCGCCGGGCCTGAACACTGAAGCTTTCTTT.

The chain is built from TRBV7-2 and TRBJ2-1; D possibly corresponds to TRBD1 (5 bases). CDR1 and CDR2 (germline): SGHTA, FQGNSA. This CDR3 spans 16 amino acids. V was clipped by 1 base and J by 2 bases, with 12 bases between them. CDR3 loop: CASSLGFRGAYNEQFF. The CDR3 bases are TGTGCCAGCAGCTTAGGTTTTAGGGGCGCCTACAATGAGCAGTTCTTC.

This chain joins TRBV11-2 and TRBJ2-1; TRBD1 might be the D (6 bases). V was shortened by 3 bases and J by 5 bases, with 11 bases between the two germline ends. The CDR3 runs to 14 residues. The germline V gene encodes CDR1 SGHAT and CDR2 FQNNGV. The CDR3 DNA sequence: TGTGCCAGCAGCTTTACAGGGACAAACAATGAGCAGTTCTTC. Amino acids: CASSFTGTNNEQFF. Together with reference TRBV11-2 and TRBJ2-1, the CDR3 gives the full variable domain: EAGVAQSPRYKIIEKRQSVAFWCNPISGHATLYWYQQILGQGPKLLIQFQNNGVVDDSQLPKDRFSAERLKGVDSTLKIQPAKLEDSAVYLCASSFTGTNNEQFFGPGTRLTVL.

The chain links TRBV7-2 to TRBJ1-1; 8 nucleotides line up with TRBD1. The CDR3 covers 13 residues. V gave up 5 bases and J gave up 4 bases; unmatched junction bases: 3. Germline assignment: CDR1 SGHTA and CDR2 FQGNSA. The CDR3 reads CASSDRGGTEAFF. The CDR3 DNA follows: TGTGCCAGCAGCGACAGGGGAGGCACTGAAGCTTTCTTT.

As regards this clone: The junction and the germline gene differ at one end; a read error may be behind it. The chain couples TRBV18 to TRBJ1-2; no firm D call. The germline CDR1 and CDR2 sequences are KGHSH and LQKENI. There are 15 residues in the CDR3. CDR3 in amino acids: CASSNMVGPNYGYTF. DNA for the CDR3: TGTGCCAGCTCAAACATGGTCGGACCCAACTACGGCTACACCTTC.

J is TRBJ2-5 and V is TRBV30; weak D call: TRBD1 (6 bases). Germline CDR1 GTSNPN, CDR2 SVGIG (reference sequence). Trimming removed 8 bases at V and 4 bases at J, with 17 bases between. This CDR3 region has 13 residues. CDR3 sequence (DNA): TGTGCCAGTAGTATGACCAGGGGAGAGACCCAGTACTTC. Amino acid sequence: CASSMTRGETQYF. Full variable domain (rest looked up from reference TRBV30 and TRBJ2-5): SQTIHQWPATLVQPVGSPLSLECTVEGTSNPNLYWYRQAAGRGLQLLFYSVGIGQISSEVPQNLSASRPQDRQFILSSKKLLLSDSGFYLCASSMTRGETQYFGPGTRLLVL.

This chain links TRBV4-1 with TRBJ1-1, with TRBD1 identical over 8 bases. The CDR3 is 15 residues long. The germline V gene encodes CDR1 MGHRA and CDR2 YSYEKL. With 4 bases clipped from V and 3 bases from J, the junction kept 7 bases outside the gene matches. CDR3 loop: CASSRGQGDDTEAFF. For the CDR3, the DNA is TGCGCCAGCAGCCGAGGACAGGGCGACGACACTGAAGCTTTCTTT.

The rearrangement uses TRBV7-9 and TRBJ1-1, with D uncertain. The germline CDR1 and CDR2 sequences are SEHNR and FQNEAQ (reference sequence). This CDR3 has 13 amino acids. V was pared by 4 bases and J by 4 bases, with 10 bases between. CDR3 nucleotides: TGTGCCAGCAGCTCCCGGGAGGGCACTGAAGCTTTCTTT. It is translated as CASSSREGTEAFF.

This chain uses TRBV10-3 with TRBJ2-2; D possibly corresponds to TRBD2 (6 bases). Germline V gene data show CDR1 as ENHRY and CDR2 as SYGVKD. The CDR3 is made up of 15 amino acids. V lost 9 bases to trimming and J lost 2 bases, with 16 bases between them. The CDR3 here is CAIQSGERNTGELFF. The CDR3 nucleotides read TGTGCCATTCAATCGGGGGAGAGAAACACCGGGGAGCTGTTTTTT.

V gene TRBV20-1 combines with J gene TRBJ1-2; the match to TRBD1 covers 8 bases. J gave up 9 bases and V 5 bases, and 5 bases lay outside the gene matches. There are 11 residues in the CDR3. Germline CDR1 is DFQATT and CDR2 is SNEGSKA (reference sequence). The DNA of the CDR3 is TGCAGTGCTGGGACAGGAACGAGCTACACCTTC. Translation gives CSAGTGTSYTF.